The rows below give T cell receptor beta chains drawn from one sample of a study of blood T cells in healthy people across ages. From the 5' RACE reads, TCRdb called clonotypes with MiXCR, one entry per CDR3 protein. The table lists approximately 810,000 distinct CDR3 sequences, 25% to 35% of them singletons. The sample taken for sequencing was blood. These receptors originate from a woman older than 75 in good health. Both conserved end residues are part of each CDR3. Fields, in order: V gene, CDR3 protein.

V: TRBV7-2
CDR3: CASSQGGTYEQYF

V: TRBV24-1
CDR3: CATSARGQGQPQHF

V: TRBV7-2
CDR3: CASRLGNSGGVTSTDTQYF

V: TRBV18
CDR3: CASSPPRPNNEQFF

V: TRBV5-1
CDR3: CASSPDPGLAGEQYF

V: TRBV2
CDR3: CASREPPAGYGYTF

V: TRBV27
CDR3: CASSLSGSSPLHF

V: TRBV2
CDR3: CASSNLQGASYGYTF

V: TRBV7-9
CDR3: CASSLALGTGVETQYF

V: TRBV27
CDR3: CASSLFRPGSSYNSPLHF

V: TRBV10-3
CDR3: CAIRGTVDNEQFF

V: TRBV20-1
CDR3: CSARDVRGLGGELFF

V: TRBV7-9
CDR3: CASSLMGPNNEQFF

V: TRBV7-8
CDR3: CASSPMTAGANVLTF

V: TRBV6-6
CDR3: CASSYVRSNEKLFF

V: TRBV27
CDR3: CASSFAGAVNEKLFF

V: TRBV7-2
CDR3: CASSSRQGRGYTF

V: TRBV6-5
CDR3: CASSYSRQAFNEQYF

V: TRBV20-1
CDR3: CSARGGTGRYEQYF

V: TRBV18
CDR3: CASSPQALEGTQYF

V: TRBV28
CDR3: CASSSVGRETQYF

V: TRBV2
CDR3: CASSGRDSARLETQYF

V: TRBV11-2
CDR3: CASSYNGGAYEQYF

V: TRBV2
CDR3: CASRRAGENNEQFF

V: TRBV6-2/TRBV6-3
CDR3: CASSYRGGDTEAFF

V: TRBV11-3
CDR3: CASSLQWTGGSEQFF

V: TRBV7-9
CDR3: CASSHDRAAPLHF

V: TRBV20-1
CDR3: CSAIDIQRNTIYF

V: TRBV30
CDR3: CAWSFQDYYGYTF

V: TRBV29-1
CDR3: CSVVRHLSYEQYF

V: TRBV30
CDR3: CAWSSLRGYTF

V: TRBV18
CDR3: CASSPLRGQETQYF

V: TRBV27
CDR3: CASRGQATNWGGYTF